This T cell receptor (beta chain) was retrieved from a study of HIV-infected patients and healthy controls. This clonotype was counted many times. All unsorted peripheral T cells were captured because whole blood was used without fractionation. cDNA was made from about 510 ng RNA using alpha and beta constant primers. Separate chain-specific third strand synthesis with multiplexing indices produced the alpha and beta libraries. MiXCR was run by TCRdb on the 5' RACE reads, yielding one entry per CDR3 protein. The sample carries 8,000 to 10,000 distinct CDR3 sequences, roughly 7% recorded once. V lost 4 bases and J lost 4, with 22 bases in between. This CDR3 is 17 amino acids long. Germline assignment: CDR1 SGHDN and CDR2 FVKESK.

The source material was blood, sampled before antiretroviral therapy. The rearrangement uses TRBV14 and TRBJ2-5; possible D gene TRBD1, 5 bases. The source of this sequence is an adult with HIV infection. The CDR3 sequence is CASSPFQGSIWGETQYF. The CDR3 DNA is TGTGCCAGCAGCCCGTTTCAGGGCAGCATATGGGGAGAGACCCAGTACTTC.